The 26 T cell receptor beta chains reported below all come from one sample, sequenced in a study of siplizumab effects on memory and regulatory T cells. Method: immunoSEQ multiplex PCR; TCRdb's copy keeps in-frame clones and lacks some. This sample has roughly 56,000 clones; just over 90% occur once, and the top ten carry less than 45%. The sample consisted of CD8+ T cells sorted from blood. The receptors come from a human donor in good health.

CDR3 bases: TGTGCCAGCAGTGATTCGGGAGGGCTCAACAATGAGCAGTTCTTC. Residues: CASSDSGGLNNEQFF. The rearrangement links TRBV2 to TRBJ2-1, with 8 bases aligning to TRBD2. The CDR3 extends over 15 amino acids. The J segment lost 5 bases and the V segment lost 3 bases, leaving 6 bases of the junction unmatched. CDR1 SNHLY and CDR2 FYNNEI come from the germline V gene.

This chain uses TRBV12-5 with TRBJ1-2; D is ambiguous. The CDR3 runs 12 residues. V was cut by 5 bases and J by 0 bases, with 4 bases left in between. CDR1 and CDR2 (germline): LGHNT, FRNRAP. The CDR3 sequence: CASGPPNYGYTF. The CDR3, as DNA: TGTGCTAGTGGTCCCCCTAACTATGGCTACACCTTC.

The chain combines TRBV29-1 with TRBJ2-2; 7 bases align to TRBD1. Per germline, CDR1 SQVTM and CDR2 ANQGSEA. The CDR3 is made up of 14 amino acids. V shed 3 bases, J shed 6 bases, and the junction held 7 bases outside the gene matches. This CDR3 is CSVEQGVGSGELFF. CDR3 coding DNA: TGCAGCGTTGAGCAGGGGGTCGGGTCCGGGGAGCTGTTTTTT.

The rearrangement uses TRBV9 and TRBJ1-2; perhaps TRBD1 as D (5 bases). Germline values: CDR1 SGDLS, CDR2 YYNGEE. The V end was cut by 0 bases, the J end by 4 bases, with 13 bases between. This CDR3 is 15 amino acids long. The CDR3 DNA sequence: TGTGCCAGCAGCGTAGAGGCAGGCGGGACCTATGGCTACACCTTC. Residues: CASSVEAGGTYGYTF.

This clone was counted once. The chain combines TRBV7-3 with TRBJ1-1; TRBD1 is a possible D gene (5 bases). Trimming removed 5 bases at V and 5 bases at J, with 21 bases between. Germline CDR1 and CDR2: SGHTA and FQGTGA. The CDR3 is 16 residues long. The CDR3 DNA reads TGTGCCAGCAGCCCTCACGGCCGTGCGGGGGGAACTGAAGCTTTCTTT. Translating gives CASSPHGRAGGTEAFF.

This chain uses TRBV27 with TRBJ2-5, with D perhaps TRBD2 (6 bases). The CDR3 runs 12 residues. The ends were cut back, 7 bases at V and 4 bases at J, with 10 bases in the middle. Per germline, CDR1 MNHEY and CDR2 SMNVEV (reference sequence). This chain's CDR3 is CASTGGRETQYF. CDR3 DNA sequence: TGTGCCAGCACAGGAGGGCGAGAGACCCAGTACTTC.

The genes are TRBV28 and TRBJ1-5, with 9 bases matching TRBD1. V was pared by 6 bases and J by 5 bases, with 8 bases of the junction left unmatched. Germline V gives CDR1 MDHEN, CDR2 SYDVKM. The CDR3 has 15 residues. In DNA, the CDR3 is TGTGCCAGCAGCCACCGGGACAGGGTGGATCAGCCCCAGCATTTT. Amino acid sequence: CASSHRDRVDQPQHF.

V is TRBV4-3 and J is TRBJ2-7; D could derive from TRBD1 or TRBD2 (6 bases each). The CDR3 has 16 amino acids. The germline V and J ends were trimmed by 0 bases and 5 bases, with 17 bases remaining between them. Germline V gene lookup returns CDR1 LGHNA and CDR2 YSLEER. CDR3 nucleotide sequence: TGCGCCAGCAGCCAAGATTCGTCAAGGGGGGTGGACGAGCAGTACTTC. Translating it yields CASSQDSSRGVDEQYF.

Details on this clone: An end of the junction does not agree with germline; a read error may underlie this. The chain recombines TRBV29-1 with TRBJ2-1; possible D gene TRBD2, 6 bases. Germline CDR1 and CDR2: SQVTM and ANQGSEA. The CDR3 consists of 11 residues. CDR3 residues: CSVGGGEIGVF. The CDR3 nucleotides are TGCAGCGTTGGAGGCGGGGAAATCGGGGTCTTC.

The rearrangement links TRBV7-6 to TRBJ2-5; D may be TRBD1 (6 bases). Germline V gives CDR1 SGHVS, CDR2 FNYEAQ. The CDR3 runs 14 residues. V was trimmed by 1 base and J by 1 base, leaving 7 bases between them. The CDR3 spells CASSLVRGQETQYF. CDR3 coding DNA: TGTGCCAGCAGCTTAGTCAGGGGCCAAGAGACCCAGTACTTC.

The chain uses TRBV12-5 and TRBJ1-2; perhaps TRBD1 as D (6 bases). The ends were cut back, 3 bases at V and 7 bases at J, with 9 bases in the middle. Germline V gene data show CDR1 as LGHNT and CDR2 as FRNRAP. This CDR3 region has 12 residues. The CDR3 sequence: CASGLNRAGYTF. The CDR3 DNA reads TGTGCTAGTGGTTTAAACAGGGCTGGCTACACCTTC.

In its sample, this clone was seen once. The chain joins TRBV9 to TRBJ2-2, with TRBD2 identical over 12 bases. Per germline, CDR1 SGDLS and CDR2 YYNGEE. V lost 4 bases and J lost 5; bases outside the gene matches: 18. The CDR3 runs 20 residues. The CDR3 nucleotides read TGTGCCAGCAGCCCCCCACTCCCGACTAGCGGGAGACGAAGTACCGGGGAGCTGTTTTTT. Its protein product is CASSPPLPTSGRRSTGELFF. The variable domain in full, with the rest retrieved from reference TRBV9 and TRBJ2-2, is DSGVTQTPKHLITATGQRVTLRCSPRSGDLSVYWYQQSLDQGLQFLIQYYNGEERAKGNILERFSAQQFPDLHSELNLSSLELGDSALYFCASSPPLPTSGRRSTGELFFGEGSRLTVL.

The chain is built from TRBV6-1 and TRBJ2-5, with 15 nucleotides matching TRBD2. The junction had 3 bases not matched to a gene; V was cut back by 6 bases and J by 4 bases. Germline V gives CDR1 MNHNS, CDR2 SASEGT. The CDR3 covers 15 residues. In nucleotides, the CDR3 is TGTGCCAGCAGGGCGGGACTAGCGGGAGGAGAGACCCAGTACTTC. As protein: CASRAGLAGGETQYF.

This clone has a single count. The chain carries TRBV18 and TRBJ2-1; the D gene is possibly TRBD2 (5 bases). Germline CDR1 and CDR2: KGHSH and LQKENI. V was trimmed by 6 bases and J by 0 bases, leaving 15 bases between them. The CDR3 sequence is 16 residues long. CDR3 loop: CASSRRVPNSYNEQFF. As DNA, the CDR3 is TGTGCCAGCTCCCGGCGGGTTCCTAACTCCTACAATGAGCAGTTCTTC.

The chain is built from TRBV2 and TRBJ1-5; TRBD1 matches 10 bases. Trimming removed 11 bases from V and 4 bases from J; junction bases left unmatched: 5. The CDR3 contains 13 residues. The germline CDR1 and CDR2 sequences are SNHLY and FYNNEI. The CDR3 region is CAARGQGNQPQHF. In nucleotides, the CDR3 is TGTGCCGCCAGGGGACAGGGGAATCAGCCCCAGCATTTT.

The chain links TRBV4-2 to TRBJ2-5, with 11 bases that match TRBD2. There are 17 residues in the CDR3. The junction had 9 bases not matched to a gene; V was cut back by 4 bases and J by 2 bases. The V gene's germline CDR1 is LGHNA and CDR2 YNFKEQ. The CDR3 nucleotides read TGTGCCAGCAGCCTCACTAGCGGGAGCTTTATGCAAGAGACCCAGTACTTC. This codes for CASSLTSGSFMQETQYF.

The V call is TRBV30, the J call TRBJ2-3; 7 bases are shared with TRBD2. Germline V gives CDR1 GTSNPN, CDR2 SVGIG (reference sequence). V lost 2 bases, J lost 13 bases, and 6 bases stayed unmatched. The CDR3 is 11 amino acids. The CDR3 here is CAWSMERDEYF. In DNA, the CDR3 is TGTGCCTGGAGTATGGAGCGGGACGAGTATTTT.

The J gene is TRBJ2-1, the V gene TRBV4-1; possibly TRBD1 or TRBD2 for D (5 bases each). CDR1 MGHRA and CDR2 YSYEKL come from the germline V gene. V lost 7 bases and J lost 0, with 13 bases in between. This CDR3 has 15 amino acids. CDR3 coding DNA: TGCGCCAGCACAGGGTTAGAGGGCTCCTACAATGAGCAGTTCTTC. It encodes CASTGLEGSYNEQFF.

V usage is TRBV10-3 and J usage is TRBJ1-2; D perhaps matches TRBD1 (5 bases). The CDR3 runs 12 residues. Trimming cost V 6 bases and J 4 bases, with 9 bases left between them. Germline values: CDR1 ENHRY, CDR2 SYGVKD. The CDR3 here is CAISTGSYGYTF. For the CDR3, the DNA is TGTGCCATCAGCACAGGCAGCTATGGCTACACCTTC.

In regard to this clone: Other nucleotide sequences from this sample produce the same CDR3. The genes are TRBV6-5 and TRBJ2-7; 8 bases map to TRBD2. CDR3 length: 14 residues. Germline lookup yields CDR1 MNHEY and CDR2 SVGAGI. After removal of 6 bases from V and 2 bases from J, the junction contained 6 bases not matched to a gene. CDR3 protein: CASSYGRGAYEQYF. The CDR3 DNA follows: TGTGCCAGCAGCTACGGGCGGGGGGCCTACGAGCAGTACTTC.

The V and J genes are TRBV9 and TRBJ2-1; D is perhaps TRBD2 (6 bases). Germline values: CDR1 SGDLS, CDR2 YYNGEE. CDR3 length: 16 residues. V was trimmed by 4 bases and J by 0 bases, leaving 14 bases between them. The chain's CDR3 is CASSPLGGSSYNEQFF. DNA of the CDR3: TGTGCCAGCAGCCCCTTAGGAGGGAGCTCCTACAATGAGCAGTTCTTC.

In nucleotides, the CDR3 is TGCAGCGTTGAAGGGGCCCTAACGACCGAGCAGTACTTC. Translation: CSVEGALTTEQYF. The chain links TRBV29-1 to TRBJ2-7; D is uncertain. V was pared by 1 base and J by 6 bases, with 13 bases between. Germline V gene sequence: CDR1 SQVTM, CDR2 ANQGSEA. CDR3 length: 13 residues.

The sample holds one count of this clone. The chain recombines TRBV11-3 with TRBJ2-1; 7 bases align to TRBD2. The CDR3 is 15 amino acids. The V and J ends lost 3 bases and 5 bases, in that order; junction bases with no gene match: 7. The germline V gene encodes CDR1 SGHNT and CDR2 YENEEA. The CDR3 sequence is CASSLGEGLDNEQFF. DNA of the CDR3: TGTGCCAGCAGCTTGGGGGAGGGCCTGGACAATGAGCAGTTCTTC.

The rearrangement joins TRBV7-9 to TRBJ2-1; D remains unclear. CDR1 is SEHNR and CDR2 is FQNEAQ in the germline V gene (reference sequence). Trimming shortened V by 4 bases and J by 3 bases, and 4 bases separated the two germline ends. CDR3 size: 12 residues. The CDR3 here is CASSSHYNEQFF. In nucleotides, the CDR3 is TGTGCCAGCAGCTCGCACTACAATGAGCAGTTCTTC. The whole variable domain, remainder taken from reference TRBV7-9 and TRBJ2-1, is DTGVSQNPRHKITKRGQNVTFRCDPISEHNRLYWYRQTLGQGPEFLTYFQNEAQLEKSRLLSDRFSAERPKGSFSTLEIQRTEQGDSAMYLCASSSHYNEQFFGPGTRLTVL.

The V gene is TRBV9, the J gene TRBJ2-1; D could derive from TRBD1 or TRBD2 (5 bases each). CDR3 length: 14 residues. Germline values: CDR1 SGDLS, CDR2 YYNGEE. Trimming took off 3 bases at V and 8 bases at J, with 15 bases between the two ends. CDR3 sequence: CASSEPGTPDEQFF. CDR3 DNA: TGTGCCAGCAGCGAACCCGGGACCCCAGATGAGCAGTTCTTC. The entire variable domain, with the rest obtained from reference TRBV9 and TRBJ2-1, is as follows: DSGVTQTPKHLITATGQRVTLRCSPRSGDLSVYWYQQSLDQGLQFLIQYYNGEERAKGNILERFSAQQFPDLHSELNLSSLELGDSALYFCASSEPGTPDEQFFGPGTRLTVL.

This chain links TRBV12-5 with TRBJ1-2; D is uncertain. This CDR3 has 14 amino acids. The V end lost 2 bases, the J end lost 8 bases, and 15 bases lay between the germline ends. Germline CDR1 is LGHNT and CDR2 is FRNRAP. The CDR3 nucleotides read TGTGCTAGTGGTTTGTCTTATGGTTTGCGCGGCTACACCTTC. It codes for CASGLSYGLRGYTF.